This T cell receptor beta chain came from a study of blood T cell repertoires in COVID-19. Method: immunoSEQ multiplex PCR; TCRdb's copy keeps in-frame clones and lacks some. Counted here are 100,000 or so clones, roughly 86% occurring once; the ten biggest clones make up around 6%. Per the germline V gene, CDR1 is SGDLS and CDR2 is YYNGEE. The CDR3 totals 16 residues. With V trimmed by 0 bases and J by 8 bases, 7 bases remained unmatched. The chain links TRBV9 to TRBJ2-1; TRBD2 agrees at 11 bases. The sequenced material came from peripheral blood. The origin of this receptor is a woman aged 60-70 years with acute or convalescent COVID-19. The CDR3 here is CASSVEIAGGPDEQFF. CDR3 nucleotides: TGTGCCAGCAGCGTAGAGATAGCGGGAGGGCCGGATGAGCAGTTCTTC.